The sequence of this T cell receptor (beta chain) was determined in a study of T cell changes during pregnancy in multiple sclerosis. This table comes from immunoSEQ multiplex PCR, and its TCRdb copy is limited to in-frame clones, with some not included. This sample has approximately 38,000 clones, with 80% to 95% found just once. With 5 bases clipped from V and 3 bases from J, the junction kept 6 bases outside the gene matches. The length of the CDR3 is 15 residues. Germline CDR1 MNHEY, CDR2 SVGAGI. This clonotype was obtained from a female donor with multiple sclerosis, enrolled in a pregnancy study. V and J are TRBV6-5 and TRBJ1-5; TRBD1 agrees at 8 bases. The sample here was CD8+ T cells from peripheral blood mononuclear cells, taken in the third trimester of pregnancy. In nucleotides, the CDR3 is TGTGCCAGCAGTGGGGGACAGGACTTCAATCAGCCCCAGCATTTT. It encodes CASSGGQDFNQPQHF.